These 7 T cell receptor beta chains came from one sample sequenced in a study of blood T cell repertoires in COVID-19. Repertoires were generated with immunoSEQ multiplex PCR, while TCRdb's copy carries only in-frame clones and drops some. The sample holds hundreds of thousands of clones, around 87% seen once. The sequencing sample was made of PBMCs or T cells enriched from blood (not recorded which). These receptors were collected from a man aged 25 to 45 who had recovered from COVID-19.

The CDR3 DNA reads as TGTGCCAGCAGCTTGACAGGGTCTCCCTCTGGGGCCAACGTCCTGACTTTC. Encoded protein: CASSLTGSPSGANVLTF. This chain joins TRBV7-2 and TRBJ2-6, with 7 bases aligning to TRBD1. Trimming took 3 bases from V and 0 from J; bases not matched to a gene: 5. This CDR3 spans 17 amino acids. Germline assignment: CDR1 SGHTA and CDR2 FQGNSA. The full variable domain, in which reference TRBV7-2 and TRBJ2-6 provide the parts outside the CDR3, is GAGVSQSPSNKVTEKGKDVELRCDPISGHTALYWYRQSLGQGLEFLIYFQGNSAPDKSGLPSDRFSAERTGGSVSTLTIQRTQQEDSAVYLCASSLTGSPSGANVLTFGAGSRLTVL.

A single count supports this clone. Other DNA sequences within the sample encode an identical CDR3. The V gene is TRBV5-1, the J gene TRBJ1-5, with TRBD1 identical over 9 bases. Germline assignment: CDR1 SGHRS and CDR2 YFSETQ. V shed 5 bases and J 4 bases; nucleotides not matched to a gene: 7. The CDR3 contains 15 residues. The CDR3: CASRRTGDGNQPQHF. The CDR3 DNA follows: TGCGCCAGCAGGCGGACAGGGGACGGGAATCAGCCCCAGCATTTT.

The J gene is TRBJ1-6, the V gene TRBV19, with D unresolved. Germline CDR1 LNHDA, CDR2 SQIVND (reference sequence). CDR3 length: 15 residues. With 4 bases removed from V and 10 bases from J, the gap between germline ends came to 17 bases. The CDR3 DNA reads TGTGCCAGTAGTAAGGTGCAGGTCGAGAAGTCACCCCTCCACTTT. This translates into CASSKVQVEKSPLHF.

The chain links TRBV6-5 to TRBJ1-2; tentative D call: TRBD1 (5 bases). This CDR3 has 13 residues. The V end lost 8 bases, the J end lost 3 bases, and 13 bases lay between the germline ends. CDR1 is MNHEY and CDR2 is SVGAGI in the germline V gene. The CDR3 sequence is CASRAGSDYGYTF. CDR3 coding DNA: TGTGCCAGCCGGGCAGGGTCGGACTATGGCTACACCTTC.

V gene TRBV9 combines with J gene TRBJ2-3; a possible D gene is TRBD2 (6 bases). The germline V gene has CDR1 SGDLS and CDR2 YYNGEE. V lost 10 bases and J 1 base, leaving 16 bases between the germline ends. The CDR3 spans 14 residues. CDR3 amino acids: CAGSRGIGTDTQYF. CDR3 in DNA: TGTGCCGGGTCCCGGGGGATAGGCACAGATACGCAGTATTTT.

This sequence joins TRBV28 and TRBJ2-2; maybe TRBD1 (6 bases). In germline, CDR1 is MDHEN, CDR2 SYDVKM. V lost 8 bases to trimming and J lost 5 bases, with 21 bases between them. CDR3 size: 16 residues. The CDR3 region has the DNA TGTGCCAGCCTACTGGGGGCGAGGATGGGGACCGGGGAGCTGTTTTTT. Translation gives CASLLGARMGTGELFF.

The chain's CDR3 is CASSQGRGSYEQYF. CDR3 DNA: TGTGCCAGTAGTCAGGGAAGAGGCTCCTACGAGCAGTACTTC. The chain recombines TRBV19 with TRBJ2-7; weak D call: TRBD1 (5 bases). Trimming left V 5 bases short and J 0 bases short, with 11 bases between. The CDR3 loop spans 14 amino acids. The germline CDR1 and CDR2 sequences are LNHDA and SQIVND (reference sequence).